The 30 T cell receptor beta chains reported below all come from one sample, sequenced in a study of blood T cell repertoires in COVID-19. Profiled with immunoSEQ multiplex PCR; TCRdb holds only in-frame clones, not every one. Of approximately 310,000 clones detected, around 87% appear once; the ten largest clones hold approximately 7.8%. Sequenced sample: peripheral blood. The receptors shown here come from a woman aged 45 to 65 who had recovered from COVID-19.

The rearrangement uses TRBV6-6 and TRBJ2-3; possibly TRBD2 for D (5 bases). V was trimmed by 6 bases and J by 5 bases, leaving 18 bases between them. The germline V gene encodes CDR1 MNHNY and CDR2 SVGAGI (reference sequence). CDR3 size: 15 residues. The CDR3 bases are TGTGCCAGCAGCCCCGCCCGGGGAATACGAGATACGCAGTATTTT. Translating gives CASSPARGIRDTQYF.

This chain uses TRBV7-9 with TRBJ2-1; 11 bases are shared with TRBD2. Germline CDR1 SEHNR, CDR2 FQNEAQ (reference sequence). With 2 bases clipped from V and 6 bases from J, the junction kept 6 bases outside the gene matches. The CDR3 is 16 residues long. CDR3: CASSLLSGGAFNEQFF. For the CDR3, the DNA is TGTGCCAGCAGCTTACTTAGCGGGGGGGCTTTCAATGAGCAGTTCTTC.

The chain is built from TRBV5-1 and TRBJ2-1; 10 bases map to TRBD1. This CDR3 comprises 15 residues. The ends lost 4 bases at V and 8 bases at J; junction bases unmatched: 9. The V gene's germline CDR1 is SGHRS and CDR2 YFSETQ. CDR3 loop: CASSTEDRGQDEQFF. CDR3 coding DNA: TGCGCCAGCAGCACAGAAGACAGGGGGCAGGATGAGCAGTTCTTC.

This clone was detected only a few times. The chain employs TRBV7-9 and TRBJ1-5, with 7 bases that match TRBD1. In germline, CDR1 is SEHNR, CDR2 FQNEAQ (reference sequence). V was clipped by 5 bases and J by 6 bases; unmatched bases: 13. CDR3 size: 16 residues. Written as DNA, the CDR3 is TGTGCCAGCAGCAACACCCTACAGGGGCCGGGTCAGCCCCAGCATTTT. It encodes CASSNTLQGPGQPQHF.

V and J are TRBV13 and TRBJ1-2, with D possibly being TRBD1 (6 bases). Germline lookup yields CDR1 PRHDT and CDR2 FYEKMQ (reference sequence). The V and J ends lost 5 bases and 4 bases respectively, with 14 bases between them. The CDR3 is 14 amino acids. The CDR3 here is CASSVKDSPYGYTF. CDR3 nucleotides: TGTGCCAGCAGCGTAAAGGACAGCCCCTATGGCTACACCTTC.

The chain recombines TRBV23-1 with TRBJ2-7, with D perhaps matching TRBD2 (6 bases). TRBV23-1 carries the ORF label, with uncertain function. V lost 7 bases and J lost 0, with 13 bases in between. This CDR3 has 14 residues. CDR3 protein: CASIPGVPSYEQYF. CDR3 DNA sequence: TGCGCCAGCATCCCGGGGGTTCCCTCCTACGAGCAGTACTTC.

The chain joins TRBV19 to TRBJ1-2; D possibly corresponds to TRBD1 (5 bases). CDR3 length equals 13 residues. V shed 4 bases and J shed 4 bases, with 10 bases lying between them. In germline, CDR1 is LNHDA, CDR2 SQIVND (reference sequence). CDR3 DNA: TGTGCCAGTAGTACTCTAGACAGCTATGGCTACACCTTC. Its translation is CASSTLDSYGYTF.

The chain links TRBV29-1 to TRBJ2-4; TRBD1 matches 9 bases. Per the germline V gene, CDR1 is SQVTM and CDR2 is ANQGSEA. This CDR3 has 13 amino acids. The V segment lost 6 bases and the J segment 7 bases; nucleotides outside the gene matches: 7. CDR3 DNA sequence: TGCAGCGTCCCGGGACAGGGCTTGAACATTCAGTACTTC. Protein sequence: CSVPGQGLNIQYF.

The gene calls are TRBV10-3 and TRBJ2-5, with D perhaps matching TRBD2 (6 bases). The germline CDR1 and CDR2 sequences are ENHRY and SYGVKD. The CDR3 is 15 amino acids. Between the trimmed V and J ends, which lost 6 bases and 1 base, there was a span of 15 bases. The CDR3 loop reads CAIRDHSGTQETQYF. The CDR3 region has the DNA TGTGCCATCAGAGATCATAGCGGAACCCAAGAGACCCAGTACTTC.

The chain couples TRBV19 to TRBJ1-2, with TRBD1 identical over 10 bases. Per the germline V gene, CDR1 is LNHDA and CDR2 is SQIVND (reference sequence). The CDR3 covers 14 residues. J was trimmed by 8 bases and V by 4 bases; bases with no gene match: 7. The CDR3 DNA sequence: TGTGCCAGTAGTAACCGGGACAGGGGTGGAGGCTACACCTTC. The encoded protein is CASSNRDRGGGYTF.

The rearrangement links TRBV3-1 (or the pseudogene TRBV3-2) to TRBJ2-5; D remains ambiguous. The CDR3 has 12 amino acids. Per germline, CDR1 LGHDT and CDR2 YNNKEL (reference sequence). V shed 1 base and J shed 5 bases, with 5 bases lying between them. CDR3 sequence reads: CASSQAVETQYF. The CDR3 DNA follows: TGTGCCAGCAGCCAAGCGGTGGAGACCCAGTACTTC.

The gene calls are TRBV21-1 and TRBJ1-1. TRBV21-1 is a documented pseudogene. The length of the CDR3 is 16 residues. The CDR3 DNA sequence: TGTGCCAGCAGCAAAGGGAGGAACGGAAAGAACACTGAAGCTTTCTTT. This encodes CASSKGRNGKNTEAFF.

The J gene is TRBJ2-3, the V gene TRBV28; D remains unclear. CDR1 and CDR2 from the germline V gene are MDHEN and SYDVKM. CDR3 size: 14 residues. V lost 5 bases to trimming and J lost 4 bases, with 13 bases between them. The CDR3 coding sequence is TGTGCCAGCAGTCCTGTCTTAGGAGCAGATACGCAGTATTTT. The encoded protein is CASSPVLGADTQYF.

This sequence joins TRBV19 and TRBJ2-7; 7 nucleotides match TRBD1. Germline-derived CDR1 and CDR2 are LNHDA and SQIVND (reference sequence). This CDR3 is built from 16 residues. Trimming removed 6 bases from V and 3 bases from J; junction bases left unmatched: 14. CDR3 sequence: CASSHSRGQTNYEQYF. For the CDR3, the DNA is TGTGCCAGTAGCCACTCAAGGGGACAGACCAACTACGAGCAGTACTTC. The complete variable domain, with remaining parts taken from reference TRBV19 and TRBJ2-7, reads DGGITQSPKYLFRKEGQNVTLSCEQNLNHDAMYWYRQDPGQGLRLIYYSQIVNDFQKGDIAEGYSVSREKKESFPLTVTSAQKNPTAFYLCASSHSRGQTNYEQYFGPGTRLTVT.

The gene calls are TRBV18 and TRBJ1-2, with D unresolved. With 2 bases removed from V and 4 bases from J, the gap between germline ends came to 8 bases. In germline, CDR1 is KGHSH, CDR2 LQKENI. The CDR3 contains 13 residues. CDR3 protein: CASSPEKLYGYTF. The CDR3 DNA follows: TGTGCCAGCTCACCAGAGAAACTCTATGGCTACACCTTC.

This chain connects TRBV6-5 to TRBJ1-1; D gene unclear. The CDR3 covers 13 residues. Germline CDR1 is MNHEY and CDR2 is SVGAGI. V was clipped by 6 bases and J by 1 base, with 9 bases between them. CDR3 nucleotides: TGTGCCAGCAGAAGAGGAGGGAACACTGAAGCTTTCTTT. This translates into CASRRGGNTEAFF.

This chain links TRBV7-8 with TRBJ1-2, with TRBD1 matching over 7 bases. The CDR3 spans 16 residues. With 0 bases clipped from V and 2 bases from J, the junction kept 6 bases outside the gene matches. Germline V CDR1 and CDR2: SGHVS, FQNEAQ. The CDR3 region is CASSLAPWGQNYGYTF. CDR3 nucleotides: TGTGCCAGCAGCTTAGCTCCATGGGGACAGAACTATGGCTACACCTTC. Using reference TRBV7-8 and TRBJ1-2 for the parts outside the CDR3, the full variable domain is GAGVSQSPRYKVAKRGQDVALRCDPISGHVSLFWYQQALGQGPEFLTYFQNEAQLDKSGLPSDRFFAERPEGSVSTLKIQRTQQEDSAVYLCASSLAPWGQNYGYTFGSGTRLTVV.

This chain connects TRBV7-2 to TRBJ1-6; 9 positions agree with TRBD1. Germline CDR1 is SGHTA and CDR2 is FQGNSA. V shed 5 bases and J 7 bases; nucleotides not matched to a gene: 6. There are 15 residues in the CDR3. DNA for the CDR3: TGTGCCAGCAGCCTCAGACAGGGGGGGAATTCACCCCTCCACTTT. This codes for CASSLRQGGNSPLHF.

The V gene is TRBV4-3, the J gene TRBJ1-2, with a tentative D call TRBD1 (6 bases). Germline CDR1 and CDR2: LGHNA and YSLEER. CDR3 length: 15 residues. V lost 4 bases and J 8 bases, leaving 20 bases between the germline ends. CDR3 sequence (DNA): TGCGCCAGCAGCCGACTAGCACAGGGAATTACGGGCTACACCTTC. The encoded protein is CASSRLAQGITGYTF.

In its sample, this clone was seen once. The chain employs TRBV15 and TRBJ2-5; D remains unclear. The CDR3 extends over 13 amino acids. Trimming left V 0 bases short and J 4 bases short, with 6 bases between. The V gene's germline CDR1 is LNHNV and CDR2 YYDKDF (reference sequence). Here the CDR3 reads CATSRDFRETQYF. Here the CDR3 DNA reads TGTGCCACCAGCAGAGATTTCCGAGAGACCCAGTACTTC.

This chain joins TRBV9 and TRBJ2-3; D possibly corresponds to TRBD1 (7 bases). Germline CDR1 reads SGDLS; CDR2 reads YYNGEE. This CDR3 has 14 residues. The V end lost 3 bases, the J end lost 9 bases, and 17 bases lay between the germline ends. The CDR3 nucleotides read TGTGCCAGCAGCGGGACAGGAAGAAGCGGGACGCAGTATTTT. Protein sequence: CASSGTGRSGTQYF.

This clone has more than one count but fewer than ten. At one boundary the junction diverges from the germline segment, which might be a read error. This rearrangement joins TRBV13 to TRBJ2-2; 8 nucleotides agree with TRBD2. The CDR3 runs to 13 residues. Germline V CDR1 and CDR2: PRHDT, FYEKMQ (reference sequence). As DNA, the CDR3 is TGTGCCAGCCGTAGCGGGAACGCCGGGGAGCTGTTTTTT. Amino acid sequence: CASRSGNAGELFF.

The chain recombines TRBV19 with TRBJ2-3; D remains ambiguous. V lost 3 bases and J lost 6, with 13 bases in between. Germline CDR1 and CDR2: LNHDA and SQIVND (reference sequence). This CDR3 is 14 amino acids long. The CDR3 DNA is TGTGCCAGTAGTATGGGCATAGGAACGGATACGCAGTATTTT. It codes for CASSMGIGTDTQYF.

The genes are TRBV6-5 and TRBJ1-3; D not resolved. Germline-derived CDR1 and CDR2 are MNHEY and SVGAGI. The V gene lost 2 bases and the J gene lost 2 bases, with 10 bases spanning the gap. This CDR3 is 15 amino acids long. The CDR3 region has the DNA TGTGCCAGCAGTTACCGCCGACTGGCTGGAAACACCATATATTTT. Protein product: CASSYRRLAGNTIYF.

The J gene is TRBJ2-1, the V gene TRBV29-1; TRBD2 aligns across 7 bases. V lost 6 bases, J lost 10 bases, and 6 bases stayed unmatched. Germline CDR1 is SQVTM and CDR2 is ANQGSEA. This CDR3 region has 11 residues. The CDR3 DNA sequence: TGCAGCGTCGGGAGGCGGGGAGAGCAGTTCTTC. Residues: CSVGRRGEQFF.

A note on this clone: The junction shows a germline mismatch at one end, possibly a read error. V gene TRBV7-2 combines with J gene TRBJ1-1; tentatively, D is TRBD1 (6 bases). The CDR3 sequence is 16 residues long. The germline CDR1 and CDR2 sequences are SGHTA and FQGNSA. CDR3 sequence (DNA): TGTGCCAGCAGCAAAAAAGGTCGGGGGGCGAACGCTGAAGCTTTCTTT. Protein: CASSKKGRGANAEAFF.

This clone was counted a single time. The genes are TRBV28 and TRBJ2-7; D is perhaps TRBD2 (5 bases). Trimming took 5 bases from V and 0 from J, leaving 14 bases between them. Germline lookup yields CDR1 MDHEN and CDR2 SYDVKM. The CDR3 runs to 15 residues. Here the CDR3 DNA reads TGTGCCAGCAGTATCGGACGGACTTTCTCCTACGAGCAGTACTTC. Translation gives CASSIGRTFSYEQYF.

The CDR3 DNA is TGTGCCAGCTCAGGGACCGGGGGAGCGGGAGAGCAGTACTTC. It is translated as CASSGTGGAGEQYF. The V and J genes are TRBV18 and TRBJ2-7; 7 positions agree with TRBD2. V shed 5 bases and J 7 bases; nucleotides not matched to a gene: 11. The CDR3 totals 14 residues. Germline-derived CDR1 and CDR2 are KGHSH and LQKENI. The full variable domain, with the rest looked up from reference TRBV18 and TRBJ2-7, is NAGVMQNPRHLVRRRGQEARLRCSPMKGHSHVYWYRQLPEEGLKFMVYLQKENIIDESGMPKERFSAEFPKEGPSILRIQQVVRGDSAAYFCASSGTGGAGEQYFGPGTRLTVT.

The chain links TRBV19 to TRBJ1-4, with 8 bases fitting TRBD1. V trimming: 8 bases; J trimming: 5 bases; junction bases outside the gene matches: 7. Per the germline V gene, CDR1 is LNHDA and CDR2 is SQIVND (reference sequence). This CDR3 comprises 14 residues. The CDR3 nucleotides read TGTGCCAGTGGATGGACAGGGCAAAATGAAAAACTGTTTTTT. Protein product: CASGWTGQNEKLFF.

The chain carries TRBV15 and TRBJ1-2; no clear D gene. The V gene's germline CDR1 is LNHNV and CDR2 YYDKDF (reference sequence). The V gene lost 0 bases and the J gene lost 3 bases, with 17 bases spanning the gap. The CDR3 consists of 17 residues. CDR3: CATSRDPRTGGHYGYTF. The CDR3 nucleotides are TGTGCCACCAGCAGAGATCCGCGGACTGGAGGTCACTATGGCTACACCTTC. Filled out from reference TRBV15 and TRBJ1-2, the complete variable domain reads DAMVIQNPRYQVTQFGKPVTLSCSQTLNHNVMYWYQQKSSQAPKLLFHYYDKDFNNEADTPDNFQSRRPNTSFCFLDIRSPGLGDTAMYLCATSRDPRTGGHYGYTFGSGTRLTVV.